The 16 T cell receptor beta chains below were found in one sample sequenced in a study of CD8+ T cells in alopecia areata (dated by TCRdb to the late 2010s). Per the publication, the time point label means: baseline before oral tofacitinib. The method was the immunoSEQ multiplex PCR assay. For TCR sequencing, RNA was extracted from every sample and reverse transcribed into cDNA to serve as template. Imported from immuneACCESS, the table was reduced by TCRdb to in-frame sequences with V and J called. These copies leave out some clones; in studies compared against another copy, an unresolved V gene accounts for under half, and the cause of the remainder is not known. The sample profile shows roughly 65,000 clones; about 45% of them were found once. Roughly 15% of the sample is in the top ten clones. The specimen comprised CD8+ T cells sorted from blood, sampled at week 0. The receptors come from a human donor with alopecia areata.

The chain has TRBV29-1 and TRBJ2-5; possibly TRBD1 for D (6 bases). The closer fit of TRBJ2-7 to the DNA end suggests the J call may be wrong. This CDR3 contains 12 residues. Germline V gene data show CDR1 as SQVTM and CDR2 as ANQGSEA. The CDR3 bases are TGCAGCGTTGAAGTTCTAGGGGGCGAGCAGTACTTC. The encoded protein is CSVEVLGGEQYF.

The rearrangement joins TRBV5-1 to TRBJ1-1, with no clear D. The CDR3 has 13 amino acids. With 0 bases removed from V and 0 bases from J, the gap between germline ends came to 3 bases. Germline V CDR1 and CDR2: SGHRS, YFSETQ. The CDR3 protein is CASSLELNTEAFF. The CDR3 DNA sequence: TGCGCCAGCAGCTTGGAACTGAACACTGAAGCTTTCTTT.

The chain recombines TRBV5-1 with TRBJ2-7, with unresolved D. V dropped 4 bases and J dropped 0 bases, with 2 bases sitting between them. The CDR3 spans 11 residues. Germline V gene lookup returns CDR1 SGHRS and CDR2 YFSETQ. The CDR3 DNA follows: TGCGCCAGCAGCGACTCCTACGAGCAGTACTTC. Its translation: CASSDSYEQYF.

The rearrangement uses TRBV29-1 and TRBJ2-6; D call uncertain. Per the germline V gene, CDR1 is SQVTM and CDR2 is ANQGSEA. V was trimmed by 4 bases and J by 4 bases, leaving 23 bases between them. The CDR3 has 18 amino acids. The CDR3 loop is CSVGGKESSVFGANVLTF. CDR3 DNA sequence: TGCAGCGTTGGAGGCAAAGAAAGCTCTGTCTTCGGGGCCAACGTCCTGACTTTC.

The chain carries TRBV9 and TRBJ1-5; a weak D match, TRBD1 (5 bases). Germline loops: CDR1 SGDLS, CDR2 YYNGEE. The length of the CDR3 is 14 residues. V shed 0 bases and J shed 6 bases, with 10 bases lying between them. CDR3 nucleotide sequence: TGTGCCAGCAGCGTAGGGTCTACAGGTCAGCCCCAGCATTTT. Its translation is CASSVGSTGQPQHF.

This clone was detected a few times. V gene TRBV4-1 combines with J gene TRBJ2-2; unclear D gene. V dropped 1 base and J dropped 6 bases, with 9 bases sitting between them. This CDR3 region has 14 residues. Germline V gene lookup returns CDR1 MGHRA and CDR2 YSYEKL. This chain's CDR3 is CASSQGPIAGELFF. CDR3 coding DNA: TGCGCCAGCAGCCAAGGCCCTATTGCCGGGGAGCTGTTTTTT.

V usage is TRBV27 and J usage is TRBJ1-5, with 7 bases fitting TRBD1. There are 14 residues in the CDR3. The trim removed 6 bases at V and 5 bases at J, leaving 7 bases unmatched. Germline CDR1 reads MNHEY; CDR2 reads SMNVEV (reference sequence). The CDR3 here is CASSPQGVHQPQHF. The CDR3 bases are TGTGCCAGCAGCCCGCAGGGGGTTCATCAGCCCCAGCATTTT.

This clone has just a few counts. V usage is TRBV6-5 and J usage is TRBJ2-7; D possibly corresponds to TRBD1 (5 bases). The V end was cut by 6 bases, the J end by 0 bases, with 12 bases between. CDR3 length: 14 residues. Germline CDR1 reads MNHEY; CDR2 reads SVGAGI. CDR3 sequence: CASSTDRFSYEQYF. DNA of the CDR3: TGTGCCAGCAGCACCGACAGATTCTCCTACGAGCAGTACTTC.

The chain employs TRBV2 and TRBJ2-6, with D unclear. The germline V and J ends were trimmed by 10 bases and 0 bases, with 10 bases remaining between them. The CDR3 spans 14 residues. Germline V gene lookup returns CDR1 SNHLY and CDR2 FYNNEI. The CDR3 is CANKEDSGANVLTF. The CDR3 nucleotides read TGTGCCAACAAGGAAGACTCTGGGGCCAACGTCCTGACTTTC.

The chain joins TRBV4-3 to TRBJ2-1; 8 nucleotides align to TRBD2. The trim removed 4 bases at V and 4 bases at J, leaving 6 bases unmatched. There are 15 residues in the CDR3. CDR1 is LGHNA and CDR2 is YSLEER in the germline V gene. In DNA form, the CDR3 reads TGCGCCAGCAGCCCCCGGGAGCGGGAGTACAATGAGCAGTTCTTC. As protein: CASSPREREYNEQFF.

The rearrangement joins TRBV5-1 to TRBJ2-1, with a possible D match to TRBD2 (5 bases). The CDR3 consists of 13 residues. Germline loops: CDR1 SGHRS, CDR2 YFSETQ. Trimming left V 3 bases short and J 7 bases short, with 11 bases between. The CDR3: CASSYYSGNEQFF. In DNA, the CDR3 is TGCGCCAGCAGCTACTACTCGGGGAATGAGCAGTTCTTC. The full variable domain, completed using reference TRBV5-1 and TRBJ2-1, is KAGVTQTPRYLIKTRGQQVTLSCSPISGHRSVSWYQQTPGQGLQFLFEYFSETQRNKGNFPGRFSGRQFSNSRSEMNVSTLELGDSALYLCASSYYSGNEQFFGPGTRLTVL.

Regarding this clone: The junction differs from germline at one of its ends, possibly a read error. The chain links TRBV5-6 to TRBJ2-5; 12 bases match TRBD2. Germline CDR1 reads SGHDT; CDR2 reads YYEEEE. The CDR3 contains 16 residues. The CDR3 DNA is TGCGCCAGCAGCCACTCTAGCGGGAGGGCCGAGGAGACCCAGTACTTC. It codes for CASSHSSGRAEETQYF.

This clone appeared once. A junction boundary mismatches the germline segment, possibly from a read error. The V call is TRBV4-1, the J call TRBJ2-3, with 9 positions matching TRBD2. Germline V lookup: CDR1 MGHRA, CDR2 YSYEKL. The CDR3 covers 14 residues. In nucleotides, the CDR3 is TGTGCCAGCAGCTTATCTAGCGGGGTATATACGCAGTATTTT. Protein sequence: CASSLSSGVYTQYF.

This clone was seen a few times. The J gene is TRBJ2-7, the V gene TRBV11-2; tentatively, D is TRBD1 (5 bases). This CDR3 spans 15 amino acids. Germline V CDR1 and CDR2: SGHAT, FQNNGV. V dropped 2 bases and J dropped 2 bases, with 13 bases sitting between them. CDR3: CASSLFDRPTYEQYF. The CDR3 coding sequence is TGTGCCAGCAGCTTATTTGACAGACCCACCTACGAGCAGTACTTC.

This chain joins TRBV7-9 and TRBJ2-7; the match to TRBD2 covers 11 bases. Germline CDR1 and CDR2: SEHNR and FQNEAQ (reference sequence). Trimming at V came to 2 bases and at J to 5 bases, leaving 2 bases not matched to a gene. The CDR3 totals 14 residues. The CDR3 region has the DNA TGTGCCAGCAGCTTACTAGCGGGGGGCCACGAGCAGTACTTC. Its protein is CASSLLAGGHEQYF.

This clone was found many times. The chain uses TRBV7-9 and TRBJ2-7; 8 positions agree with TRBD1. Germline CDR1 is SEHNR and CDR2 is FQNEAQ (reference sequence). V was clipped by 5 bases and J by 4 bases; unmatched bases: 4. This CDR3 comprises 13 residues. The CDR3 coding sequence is TGTGCCAGCAGCCTGACAGGGGTATACGAGCAGTACTTC. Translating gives CASSLTGVYEQYF.